What follows are 13 T cell receptor beta chains derived from one specimen sequenced in a study of graft-versus-host responses after intestinal transplantation. Their antigens remain unidentified. Data came from immunoSEQ multiplex PCR; TCRdb stores just in-frame clones and leaves some out. The sample has roughly 97,000 clones, roughly 90% seen once. The specimen was unstimulated CD4+ T cells sorted from spleen or lymph node cells, collected before intestinal transplant. These receptors all come from a human donor who received an intestinal transplant.

The gene calls are TRBV7-3 and TRBJ2-1; no clear D gene. The ends were cut back, 2 bases at V and 4 bases at J, with 6 bases in the middle. Germline assignment: CDR1 SGHTA and CDR2 FQGTGA. The CDR3 is 13 residues long. Here the CDR3 reads CASSLDHYNEQFF. The DNA of the CDR3 is TGTGCCAGCAGCTTAGACCATTACAATGAGCAGTTCTTC.

The gene calls are TRBV6-5 and TRBJ1-1, with D perhaps matching TRBD1 (5 bases). With 0 bases removed from V and 6 bases from J, the gap between germline ends came to 17 bases. CDR1 and CDR2 from the germline V gene are MNHEY and SVGAGI. The CDR3 runs to 16 residues. The CDR3 reads CASSYSRSQGRAEAFF. CDR3 in DNA: TGTGCCAGCAGTTACTCGCGGTCTCAGGGTAGAGCTGAAGCTTTCTTT.

V and J are TRBV7-9 and TRBJ2-2; no definite D call. CDR3 size: 13 residues. V was clipped by 10 bases and J by 0 bases, with 9 bases between them. Germline V gives CDR1 SEHNR, CDR2 FQNEAQ (reference sequence). The CDR3 bases are TGTGCCACACACGGACCGAACACCGGGGAGCTGTTTTTT. This codes for CATHGPNTGELFF.

The chain recombines TRBV2 with TRBJ1-3; a possible D gene is TRBD1 (5 bases). Germline V lookup: CDR1 SNHLY, CDR2 FYNNEI. The CDR3 length is 13 residues. Trimming removed 3 bases at V and 2 bases at J, with 5 bases between. This CDR3 reads CASSEGAGNTIYF. CDR3 coding DNA: TGTGCCAGCAGTGAGGGGGCTGGAAACACCATATATTTT.

J is TRBJ2-1 and V is TRBV7-6; D call uncertain. The CDR3 extends over 13 amino acids. The V gene lost 1 base and the J gene lost 4 bases, with 5 bases spanning the gap. Germline CDR1 SGHVS, CDR2 FNYEAQ. Here the CDR3 reads CASSLGRYNEQFF. The CDR3 region has the DNA TGTGCCAGCAGCTTAGGTCGGTACAATGAGCAGTTCTTC.

The rearrangement uses TRBV19 and TRBJ2-3; D gene unclear. The CDR3 extends over 14 amino acids. Trimming removed 5 bases at V and 3 bases at J, with 12 bases between. Germline lookup yields CDR1 LNHDA and CDR2 SQIVND (reference sequence). As DNA, the CDR3 is TGTGCCAGTAGTCAAGAAGGGCCGACAGATACGCAGTATTTT. Translation: CASSQEGPTDTQYF. Filled out from reference TRBV19 and TRBJ2-3, the complete variable domain reads DGGITQSPKYLFRKEGQNVTLSCEQNLNHDAMYWYRQDPGQGLRLIYYSQIVNDFQKGDIAEGYSVSREKKESFPLTVTSAQKNPTAFYLCASSQEGPTDTQYFGPGTRLTVL.

The chain links TRBV5-1 to TRBJ2-1, with 9 positions matching TRBD1. The V gene end was trimmed by 4 bases and the J gene end by 7 bases; junction bases not matched to a gene: 9. Germline-derived CDR1 and CDR2 are SGHRS and YFSETQ. The CDR3 consists of 15 residues. Written as DNA, the CDR3 is TGCGCCAGCAGCACCGGACAGGGGTTAATTAATGAGCAGTTCTTC. It is translated as CASSTGQGLINEQFF.

The chain is built from TRBV11-2 and TRBJ1-5; D not resolved. The V end lost 1 base, the J end lost 1 base, and 8 bases lay between the germline ends. This CDR3 contains 15 residues. Germline V lookup: CDR1 SGHAT, CDR2 FQNNGV. This CDR3 is CASSLGGGSNQPQHF. The DNA for the CDR3 is TGTGCCAGCAGCTTAGGGGGAGGCAGCAATCAGCCCCAGCATTTT.

This sequence joins TRBV5-1 and TRBJ2-5; 9 bases fit TRBD2. The germline V gene encodes CDR1 SGHRS and CDR2 YFSETQ. Trimming removed 6 bases from V and 2 bases from J; junction bases left unmatched: 8. CDR3 length: 15 amino acids. In DNA, the CDR3 is TGCGCCAGCACTCGGGCGGGAGGGGGTCAAGAGACCCAGTACTTC. Translating it yields CASTRAGGGQETQYF.

V gene TRBV5-1 combines with J gene TRBJ2-7, with D possibly being TRBD1 (5 bases). The V gene's germline CDR1 is SGHRS and CDR2 YFSETQ. V was cut by 0 bases and J by 3 bases, with 7 bases left in between. The CDR3 has 13 amino acids. CDR3 region: CASSLVQGYEQYF. The CDR3 nucleotides read TGCGCCAGCAGCTTGGTCCAGGGCTACGAGCAGTACTTC.

The chain couples TRBV18 to TRBJ2-2; 8 bases are a match to TRBD1. The ends lost 5 bases at V and 2 bases at J; junction bases unmatched: 4. The CDR3 length is 15 residues. Germline V gene lookup returns CDR1 KGHSH and CDR2 LQKENI. The CDR3 sequence is CASSKTGDNTGELFF. The CDR3 DNA sequence: TGTGCCAGCTCAAAGACAGGGGATAACACCGGGGAGCTGTTTTTT. Full variable domain (missing parts from reference TRBV18 and TRBJ2-2): NAGVMQNPRHLVRRRGQEARLRCSPMKGHSHVYWYRQLPEEGLKFMVYLQKENIIDESGMPKERFSAEFPKEGPSILRIQQVVRGDSAAYFCASSKTGDNTGELFFGEGSRLTVL.

This sequence joins TRBV11-2 and TRBJ1-2; D uncertain. The CDR3 contains 13 residues. Trimming took 1 base from V and 8 from J, leaving 11 bases between them. Per germline, CDR1 SGHAT and CDR2 FQNNGV. The CDR3 here is CASSLGRKEGYTF. CDR3 nucleotides: TGTGCCAGCAGCTTAGGGCGGAAGGAGGGCTACACCTTC.

The sample holds a few counts of this clone. This chain links TRBV10-3 with TRBJ1-5, with D uncertain. Germline CDR1 and CDR2: ENHRY and SYGVKD. Trimming left V 4 bases short and J 5 bases short, with 12 bases between. The CDR3 has 14 residues. The chain's CDR3 is CAISGQEEYQPQHF. The CDR3 nucleotides read TGTGCCATCAGTGGTCAAGAGGAGTATCAGCCCCAGCATTTT.